This TCR delta chain comes out of a study of Vδ1+ human thymocytes. This clone was seen a few times. The target antigen is unknown. The template was reverse-transcribed extracted RNA. CDR3 amplicons came from multiplex PCR with pooled V-gene forward and constant-region reverse primers. TCRdb reanalysed the multiplex PCR reads with CATT. Among just under 55,000 delta-chain clones listed, more than 15% were seen once. CDR3 length: 20 residues. The germline V gene encodes CDR1 TSWWSYY and CDR2 QGS. Losses at the gene ends were 1 base for V and 1 base for J; bases not matched to a gene: 15. Notes on the study in general: Highly polyclonal TRG and TRD repertoires with Gaussian CDR3 length distributions appeared in thymus.

This clonotype was sampled from a boy under two years old who had congenital heart surgery. This chain uses TRDV1 with TRDJ1, with 10 bases lining up with TRDD3. Source material: Vdelta1+ gamma-delta thymocytes from the thymus. Subset of the sample: FACS-sorted CD3+ TCRalphabeta- TCRVdelta1+ TCRVdelta2- thymocytes. This CDR3 is CALGEPFSGGYELATDKLIF. CDR3 coding DNA: TGTGCTCTTGGGGAACCTTTTTCCGGGGGATACGAGTTGGCCACCGATAAACTCATCTTT.